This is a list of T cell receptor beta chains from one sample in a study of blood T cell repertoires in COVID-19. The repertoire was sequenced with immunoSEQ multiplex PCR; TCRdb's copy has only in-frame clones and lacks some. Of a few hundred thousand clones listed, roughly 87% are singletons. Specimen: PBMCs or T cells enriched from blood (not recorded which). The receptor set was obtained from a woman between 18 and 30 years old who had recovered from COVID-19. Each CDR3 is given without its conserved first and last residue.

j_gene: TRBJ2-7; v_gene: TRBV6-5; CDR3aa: ASSPGTLYEQY
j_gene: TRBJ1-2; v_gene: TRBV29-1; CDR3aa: SATTWDSSNYGYT
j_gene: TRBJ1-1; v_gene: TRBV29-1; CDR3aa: SVRTGGQTEAF
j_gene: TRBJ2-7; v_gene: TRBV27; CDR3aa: ASSLTPGSYEQY
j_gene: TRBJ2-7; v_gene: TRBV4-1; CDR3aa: ASSHPGTSDEQY
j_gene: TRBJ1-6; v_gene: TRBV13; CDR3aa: ASSSILQDTGLNSPLH
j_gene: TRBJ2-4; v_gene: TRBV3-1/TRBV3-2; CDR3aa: ASSQPTGIAKNIQY
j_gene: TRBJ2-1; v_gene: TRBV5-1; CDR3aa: ASSAGTTSYNEQF
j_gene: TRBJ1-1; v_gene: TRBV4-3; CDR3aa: ASSQDRQGNTEAF
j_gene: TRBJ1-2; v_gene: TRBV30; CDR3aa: AWARQVYGYT
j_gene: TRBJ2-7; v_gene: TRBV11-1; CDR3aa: ASSDWSGSYEQY
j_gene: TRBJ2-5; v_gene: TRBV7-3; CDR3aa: ASSLDRGQETQY
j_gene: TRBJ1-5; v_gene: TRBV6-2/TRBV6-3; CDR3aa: ASSHSRGGNQPQH
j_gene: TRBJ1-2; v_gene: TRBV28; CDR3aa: ASSLTGVGYGYT
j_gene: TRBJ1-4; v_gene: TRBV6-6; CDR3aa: ASSYSKGLGEKLF
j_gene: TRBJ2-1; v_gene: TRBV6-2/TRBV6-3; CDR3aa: ASSNSRGGSRPDEQF
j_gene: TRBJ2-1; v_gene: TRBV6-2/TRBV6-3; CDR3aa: ASSPPAGLGEF
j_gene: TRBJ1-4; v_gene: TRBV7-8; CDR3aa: ASSSSWTATNEKLF
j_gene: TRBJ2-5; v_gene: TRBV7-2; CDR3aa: ASSLAGLAGRGTQY
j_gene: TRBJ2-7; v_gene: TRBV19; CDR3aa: ASSFLGEGQAEQY
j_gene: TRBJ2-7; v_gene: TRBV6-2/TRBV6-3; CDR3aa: ASSRGLAGGKTYEQY
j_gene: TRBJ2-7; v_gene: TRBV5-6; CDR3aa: ASSLTGYPSEQY
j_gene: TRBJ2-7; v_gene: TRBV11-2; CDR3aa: ASSLDHGSGDHYEQY
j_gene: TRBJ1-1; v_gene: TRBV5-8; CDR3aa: ASTGDRGQFNTRTEAF
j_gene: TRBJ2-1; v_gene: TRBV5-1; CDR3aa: ASTAEPYNEQF
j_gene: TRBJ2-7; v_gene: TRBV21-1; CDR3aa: ASSNRPGTYEQY
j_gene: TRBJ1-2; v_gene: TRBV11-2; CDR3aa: ASSPDTPNYGYT